A single sample gave rise to the 23 T cell receptor beta chains below, sequenced in a study of control samples from healthy donors and cancer patients. This table comes from immunoSEQ multiplex PCR, and its TCRdb copy is limited to in-frame clones, with some not included. This repertoire shows 35,000 to 45,000 clones, 70% to 90% found once; its top ten account for roughly 44%. Source material: blood. The source is a man aged 60-69 years in good health.

V is TRBV29-1 and J is TRBJ2-1; possible D gene TRBD1, 5 bases. The V gene's germline CDR1 is SQVTM and CDR2 ANQGSEA. The CDR3 totals 13 residues. Trimming stripped 4 bases from V and 0 bases from J, with 7 bases between. The CDR3 spells CSVGGISYNEQFF. CDR3 nucleotides: TGCAGCGTTGGGGGCATCTCCTACAATGAGCAGTTCTTC.

The chain couples TRBV7-2 to TRBJ2-6, with D uncertain. Trimming removed 1 base at V and 2 bases at J, with 3 bases between. The germline V gene has CDR1 SGHTA and CDR2 FQGNSA. The CDR3 consists of 14 residues. The CDR3 DNA reads as TGTGCCAGCAGCTTAGGGGCTGGGGCCAACGTCCTGACTTTC. This sequence encodes CASSLGAGANVLTF.

The J gene is TRBJ1-3, the V gene TRBV7-3; D uncertain. This CDR3 spans 14 amino acids. Germline loops: CDR1 SGHTA, CDR2 FQGTGA. V was shortened by 4 bases and J by 0 bases, with 7 bases between the two germline ends. The CDR3 coding sequence is TGTGCCAGCAGCTCCGGACCCTCTGGAAACACCATATATTTT. It yields the protein CASSSGPSGNTIYF.

This clone was recorded once. The chain employs TRBV7-6 and TRBJ2-7, with D maybe TRBD1 (5 bases). The V gene lost 5 bases and the J gene lost 2 bases, with 7 bases spanning the gap. CDR1 and CDR2 (germline): SGHVS, FNYEAQ. The CDR3 is 12 amino acids. In DNA, the CDR3 is TGTGCCAGCAGCCCAGGGACCTACGAGCAGTACTTC. Amino acids: CASSPGTYEQYF. Full variable domain (missing parts from reference TRBV7-6 and TRBJ2-7): GAGVSQSPRYKVTKRGQDVALRCDPISGHVSLYWYRQALGQGPEFLTYFNYEAQQDKSGLPNDRFSAERPEGSISTLTIQRTEQRDSAMYRCASSPGTYEQYFGPGTRLTVT.

The chain is built from TRBV15 and TRBJ2-4; 7 bases are a match to TRBD1. This CDR3 is built from 16 residues. The germline gives CDR1 LNHNV, CDR2 YYDKDF (reference sequence). The V and J ends lost 1 base and 1 base, in that order; junction bases with no gene match: 4. The CDR3: CATSRGTGAAKNIQYF. Written as DNA, the CDR3 is TGTGCCACCAGCAGAGGAACAGGGGCGGCCAAAAACATTCAGTACTTC.

The chain is built from TRBV4-3 and TRBJ2-2; 7 nucleotides line up with TRBD2. The CDR3 totals 16 residues. The germline CDR1 and CDR2 sequences are LGHNA and YSLEER. After removal of 0 bases from V and 2 bases from J, the junction contained 3 bases not matched to a gene. The CDR3 coding sequence is TGCGCCAGCAGCCAAGATACGGGGGGAAACACCGGGGAGCTGTTTTTT. Its translation is CASSQDTGGNTGELFF.

The CDR3 sequence: CASTDTRPNPYEQYF. Written as DNA, the CDR3 is TGTGCCAGCACTGACACCCGCCCTAATCCCTACGAGCAGTACTTC. The chain links TRBV2 to TRBJ2-7; D uncertain. Germline V CDR1 and CDR2: SNHLY, FYNNEI. This CDR3 has 15 residues. Deletions cut 7 bases from V and 2 bases from J, with 18 bases between.

This chain connects TRBV19 to TRBJ2-3; 7 bases agree with TRBD2. CDR3 length equals 16 residues. Germline assignment: CDR1 LNHDA and CDR2 SQIVND (reference sequence). The V and J ends lost 3 bases and 1 base, in that order; junction bases with no gene match: 7. The CDR3, as DNA: TGTGCCAGTAGTATTAAGGCTAGCGGACGCACAGATACGCAGTATTTT. It is translated as CASSIKASGRTDTQYF.

The chain combines TRBV29-1 with TRBJ2-5; 9 bases match TRBD2. Germline values: CDR1 SQVTM, CDR2 ANQGSEA. CDR3 size: 13 residues. The V and J ends lost 4 bases and 5 bases, in that order; junction bases with no gene match: 5. In DNA, the CDR3 is TGCAGCGTTGCCCGCGGGAGGGGGGAGACCCAGTACTTC. It specifies CSVARGRGETQYF.

The table lists this clone with a few counts. This chain uses TRBV6-5 with TRBJ1-5; tentative D call: TRBD1 (5 bases). Trimming removed 6 bases from V and 12 bases from J, with 12 bases in between. There are 11 residues in the CDR3. Germline-derived CDR1 and CDR2 are MNHEY and SVGAGI. The chain's CDR3 is CASSWGGVQHF. CDR3 bases: TGTGCCAGCAGCTGGGGGGGAGTCCAGCATTTT.

The chain has TRBV5-4 and TRBJ1-2; 7 nucleotides align to TRBD1. V lost 2 bases and J lost 7; bases outside the gene matches: 8. The germline gives CDR1 SGHNT, CDR2 YYREEE (reference sequence). The CDR3 runs 14 residues. CDR3 nucleotides: TGTGCCAGCAGCTTTTCGAACAGGGGTGGTGGCTACACCTTC. Amino acid sequence: CASSFSNRGGGYTF.

The chain's CDR3 is CASSEDALREQYF. CDR3 in DNA: TGTGCCAGCAGTGAAGATGCGCTGAGGGAGCAGTACTTC. The chain has TRBV6-1 and TRBJ2-7; D unclear. This CDR3 is 13 amino acids long. V was trimmed by 1 base and J by 7 bases, leaving 11 bases between them. Germline CDR1 is MNHNS and CDR2 is SASEGT.

This chain connects TRBV3-1 (or the pseudogene TRBV3-2) to TRBJ1-1, with 7 bases identical to TRBD1. The V and J ends lost 2 bases and 5 bases, in that order; junction bases with no gene match: 11. Germline-derived CDR1 and CDR2 are LGHDT and YNNKEL (reference sequence). CDR3 size: 16 residues. CDR3 DNA: TGTGCCAGCAGCCAACACGGGGCAGGGGGTAGGACTGAAGCTTTCTTT. Translated: CASSQHGAGGRTEAFF.

The chain has TRBV15 and TRBJ1-5; 7 bases map to TRBD1. There are 16 residues in the CDR3. V gave up 1 base and J gave up 5 bases; unmatched junction bases: 8. Per germline, CDR1 LNHNV and CDR2 YYDKDF (reference sequence). CDR3 in DNA: TGTGCCACCAGCAGAGGGCAGGGGGGTATAGATCAGCCCCAGCATTTT. Its protein is CATSRGQGGIDQPQHF.

The rearrangement uses TRBV6-2 or TRBV6-3 and TRBJ1-1, with D perhaps TRBD1 (6 bases). V lost 5 bases to trimming and J lost 5 bases, with 18 bases between them. CDR1 and CDR2 (germline): MNHEY, SVGEGT. The CDR3 runs 15 residues. The DNA of the CDR3 is TGTGCCAGCAGTGACCCGGGAGGGACAAGGACTGAAGCTTTCTTT. Residues: CASSDPGGTRTEAFF.

This clone appeared many times. The chain uses TRBV6-1 and TRBJ1-6; D is ambiguous. Trimming removed 2 bases at V and 4 bases at J, with 9 bases between. Germline CDR1 MNHNS, CDR2 SASEGT. There are 15 residues in the CDR3. Here the CDR3 reads CASSEITQYNSPLHF. Here the CDR3 DNA reads TGTGCCAGCAGTGAAATAACACAGTATAATTCACCCCTCCACTTT.

The chain uses TRBV7-9 and TRBJ2-7, with 10 positions matching TRBD2. Germline CDR1 reads SEHNR; CDR2 reads FQNEAQ (reference sequence). This CDR3 has 14 residues. V dropped 5 bases and J dropped 2; count of bases not matched to a gene: 3. As DNA, the CDR3 is TGTGCCAGCAGCCCCCTAGCGGGAGCCTACGAGCAGTACTTC. Translation gives CASSPLAGAYEQYF. Based on the CDR3 plus reference TRBV7-9 and TRBJ2-7, the full variable domain is DTGVSQNPRHKITKRGQNVTFRCDPISEHNRLYWYRQTLGQGPEFLTYFQNEAQLEKSRLLSDRFSAERPKGSFSTLEIQRTEQGDSAMYLCASSPLAGAYEQYFGPGTRLTVT.

V gene TRBV3-1 (or the pseudogene TRBV3-2) combines with J gene TRBJ2-3; TRBD2 aligns across 9 bases. Germline CDR1 and CDR2: LGHDT and YNNKEL (reference sequence). After removal of 4 bases from V and 0 bases from J, the junction contained 5 bases not matched to a gene. CDR3 length: 16 amino acids. The CDR3 sequence: CASSPSSGTSTDTQYF. CDR3 bases: TGTGCCAGCAGCCCCTCTAGCGGGACTAGCACAGATACGCAGTATTTT.

This clone was seen only once. The rearrangement uses TRBV14 and TRBJ1-5; 8 bases match TRBD1. The germline V gene has CDR1 SGHDN and CDR2 FVKESK. The junction had 19 bases not matched to a gene; V was cut back by 0 bases and J by 6 bases. CDR3 length: 20 amino acids. Written as DNA, the CDR3 is TGTGCCAGCAGCCAAGATAACGTCCGGAACAGGGGGACACGGGGTCAGCCCCAGCATTTT. It is translated as CASSQDNVRNRGTRGQPQHF.

This clone was seen only a few times. The V call is TRBV29-1, the J call TRBJ1-4, with TRBD1 matching 9 bases. The CDR3 loop spans 16 amino acids. Trimming removed 6 bases from V and 5 bases from J; junction bases left unmatched: 13. Germline CDR1 SQVTM, CDR2 ANQGSEA. CDR3 region: CSVATGTGRWNEKLFF. CDR3 nucleotide sequence: TGCAGCGTCGCCACCGGGACAGGGAGATGGAATGAAAAACTGTTTTTT.

The V and J genes are TRBV5-1 and TRBJ1-2; perhaps TRBD1 as D (6 bases). V was pared by 1 base and J by 7 bases, with 11 bases between. CDR1 and CDR2 from the germline V gene are SGHRS and YFSETQ. This CDR3 has 13 residues. CDR3 bases: TGCGCCAGCAGCTTGTCGGGGGGCCTTGGCTACACCTTC. It yields the protein CASSLSGGLGYTF. Full variable domain (rest looked up from reference TRBV5-1 and TRBJ1-2): KAGVTQTPRYLIKTRGQQVTLSCSPISGHRSVSWYQQTPGQGLQFLFEYFSETQRNKGNFPGRFSGRQFSNSRSEMNVSTLELGDSALYLCASSLSGGLGYTFGSGTRLTVV.

This clone was detected a few times. The genes are TRBV5-6 and TRBJ1-1, with 7 bases fitting TRBD1. J was trimmed by 1 base and V by 0 bases; bases with no gene match: 9. The germline gives CDR1 SGHDT, CDR2 YYEEEE. The CDR3 consists of 17 residues. The CDR3, as DNA: TGTGCCAGCAGCTTGGGGACAGGACGCTCTAAGAACACTGAAGCTTTCTTT. It encodes CASSLGTGRSKNTEAFF.

The chain joins TRBV5-4 to TRBJ2-5, with 11 positions matching TRBD2. V dropped 0 bases and J dropped 5; count of bases not matched to a gene: 3. The CDR3 covers 15 residues. Germline loops: CDR1 SGHNT, CDR2 YYREEE (reference sequence). The CDR3 reads CASSLVSGGAETQYF. The CDR3 region has the DNA TGTGCCAGCAGCTTGGTTAGCGGGGGGGCGGAGACCCAGTACTTC.